One and the same sample provided the 10 T cell receptor beta chains below, sequenced in a study of tumor-infiltrating lymphocytes in primary liver carcinoma. A primer in the constant region served to generate TCR beta cDNA from 450 to 600 ng of total RNA. Libraries covering TCR beta were generated through three nested multiplex PCR rounds (using a slightly modified ARM-PCR). Each of the first two PCR rounds ran around 10 cycles with TRBV1-TRBV30 forward and C-beta reverse primers. TCRdb independently ran MiXCR on the multiplex PCR reads; one entry per CDR3 protein. The sample has some 320,000 distinct CDR3 sequences, more than 55% seen once. Germline DNA was also extracted, and blood RNA was taken from unsorted whole blood. Sequencing input: peripheral blood. The source of these receptors is a man in his forties or fifties with primary liver carcinoma and hepatitis B virus infection.

As regards this clonotype: Its ends do not fully match the called genes, so a read error is possible. This chain uses TRBV7-8 with TRBJ2-2, with 9 bases aligning to TRBD1. Germline lookup yields CDR1 SGHVS and CDR2 FQNEAQ. The CDR3 length is 15 residues. CDR3 coding DNA: TGTGCCAGCAGCGTTACAGGGGGCCAAACCGGGGATCTGTTTTTT. This encodes CASSVTGGQTGDLFF.

The chain recombines TRBV11-1 with TRBJ1-6; 9 nucleotides agree with TRBD1. The CDR3 is 14 residues long. V lost 9 bases to trimming and J lost 7 bases; unmatched junction nucleotides: 7. Germline CDR1 is SGHAT and CDR2 is FQDESV (reference sequence). The CDR3 spells CASNRDRVNSPLHF. The CDR3 region has the DNA TGTGCCAGTAACCGGGACAGGGTAAATTCACCCCTCCACTTT.

This clonotype has at least ten counts. This CDR3 is CASTWDGSGNTIYF. The CDR3 coding sequence is TGTGCCAGCACGTGGGACGGCTCTGGAAACACCATATATTTT. The rearrangement uses TRBV6-2 or TRBV6-3 and TRBJ1-3, with D possibly matching TRBD1 (5 bases). The CDR3 runs 14 residues. V lost 7 bases and J 0 bases, leaving 10 bases between the germline ends. CDR1 MNHEY and CDR2 SVGEGT come from the germline V gene.

In regard to this clonotype: This sequence may be a read error, since a much larger clone differs from it by one base. This chain uses TRBV7-2 with TRBJ2-2; no clear D. The V end was cut by 2 bases, the J end by 2 bases, with 9 bases between. Per the germline V gene, CDR1 is SGHTA and CDR2 is FQGNSA. This CDR3 has 15 amino acids. This chain's CDR3 is CASSLLPVNTGELFF. CDR3 nucleotide sequence: TGTGCCAGCAGCTTATTACCTGTTAACACCGGGGAGCTGTTTTTT.

The CDR3: CASSQLEGALNEQYF. The CDR3 nucleotides read TGCGCCAGCAGCCAGCTAGAGGGAGCCCTAAACGAGCAGTACTTC. This chain uses TRBV4-1 with TRBJ2-7; possible D gene TRBD2, 5 bases. V gave up 3 bases and J gave up 5 bases, with 17 bases separating them. The CDR3 runs to 15 residues. Germline loops: CDR1 MGHRA, CDR2 YSYEKL.

This chain connects TRBV25-1 to TRBJ2-6; no clear D. Germline-derived CDR1 and CDR2 are MGHDK and SYGVNS. The CDR3 covers 15 residues. V was cut by 3 bases and J by 0 bases, with 6 bases left in between. In DNA form, the CDR3 reads TGTGCCAGCAGTGACAGCTACTCTGGGGCCAACGTCCTGACTTTC. It encodes CASSDSYSGANVLTF. Together with reference TRBV25-1 and TRBJ2-6, the CDR3 gives the full variable domain: EADIYQTPRYLVIGTGKKITLECSQTMGHDKMYWYQQDPGMELHLIHYSYGVNSTEKGDLSSESTVSRIRTEHFPLTLESARPSHTSQYLCASSDSYSGANVLTFGAGSRLTVL.

This clonotype was recorded only once. It is likely a read error, because the conserved phenylalanine at the end of the CDR3 is missing. This chain joins TRBV11-1 and TRBJ1-6; TRBD1 is a possible D gene (5 bases). The CDR3 has 13 residues. V lost 8 bases, J lost 9 bases, and 14 bases lay in between. The V gene's germline CDR1 is SGHAT and CDR2 FQDESV (reference sequence). DNA of the CDR3: TGTGCCAGCGGCCGGACACTGGCTTCACCCCTCCACTCT. Amino acids: CASGRTLASPLHS.

Points on this clonotype: The CDR3 ends on some other residue instead of the conserved phenylalanine or tryptophan, so this is likely a read error. No DNA is shown, since the ends of the CDR3 on it are uncertain; the CDR3 is the one TCRdb lists. V usage is TRBV29-1 and J usage is TRBJ2-7. Germline V gives CDR1 SQVTM, CDR2 ANQGSEA. A total of 13 residues make up the CDR3, ends included. CDR3 protein: CSVGRTAFYGQHS.

Worth noting for this clonotype: A clone one base away is much larger, so this may be a read error. The rearrangement joins TRBV6-5 to TRBJ1-1; 8 nucleotides match TRBD1. The CDR3 has 13 amino acids. CDR1 MNHEY and CDR2 SVGAGI come from the germline V gene. This chain's CDR3 is CAGSSRQGTEAFF. The DNA of the CDR3 is TGTGCCGGCAGTTCCCGACAGGGGACTGAAGCTTTCTTT.

A note on this clonotype: At one end the junction does not follow the germline gene, possibly because of a read error. The rearrangement uses TRBV10-3 and TRBJ2-2, with a weak D call TRBD2 (6 bases). The CDR3 extends over 16 amino acids. In germline, CDR1 is ENHRY, CDR2 SYGVKD. CDR3 protein: CGISEALGGRTGEVFF. CDR3 nucleotide sequence: TGTGGCATCAGTGAGGCCCTCGGGGGACGGACCGGGGAGGTGTTTTTT.